This TCR beta chain was captured in a study of cytomegalovirus exposure and HLA in healthy donors. TCRdb's table, derived via immunoSEQ multiplex PCR, lists solely in-frame clones and lacks some. This sample yields over 20,000 clones, of which around 96% are seen a single time; roughly a tenth belongs to the top ten. The TCR was taken from a man aged 30-40 years in good health and CMV-seropositive. The specimen sequenced was PBMCs.

The CDR3 protein is CASSSTGLQFF. In DNA form, the CDR3 reads TGTGCCAGCAGCTCCACAGGGCTGCAGTTCTTC. The chain has TRBV7-3 and TRBJ2-1; TRBD1 might be the D (6 bases). Trimming removed 4 bases from V and 12 bases from J, with 10 bases in between. Germline CDR1 and CDR2: SGHTA and FQGTGA. The CDR3 has 11 residues.